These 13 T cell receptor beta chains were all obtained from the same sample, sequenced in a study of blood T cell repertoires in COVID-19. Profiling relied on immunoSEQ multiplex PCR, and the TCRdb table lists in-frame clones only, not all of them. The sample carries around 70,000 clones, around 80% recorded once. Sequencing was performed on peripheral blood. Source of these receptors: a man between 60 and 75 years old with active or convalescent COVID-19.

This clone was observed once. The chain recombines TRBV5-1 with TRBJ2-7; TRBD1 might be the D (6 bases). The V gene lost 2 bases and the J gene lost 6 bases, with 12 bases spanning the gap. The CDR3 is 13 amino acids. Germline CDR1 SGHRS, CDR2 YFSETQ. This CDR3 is CASSFGGQGEQYF. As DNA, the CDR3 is TGCGCCAGCAGCTTTGGGGGCCAGGGCGAGCAGTACTTC. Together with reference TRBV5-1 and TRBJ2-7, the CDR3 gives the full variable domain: KAGVTQTPRYLIKTRGQQVTLSCSPISGHRSVSWYQQTPGQGLQFLFEYFSETQRNKGNFPGRFSGRQFSNSRSEMNVSTLELGDSALYLCASSFGGQGEQYFGPGTRLTVT.

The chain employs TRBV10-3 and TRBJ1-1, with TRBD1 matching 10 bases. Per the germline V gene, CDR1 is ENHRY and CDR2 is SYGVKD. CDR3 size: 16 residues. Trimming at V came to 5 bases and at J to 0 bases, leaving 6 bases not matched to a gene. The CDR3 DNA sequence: TGTGCCATCAGTTCCGGGACAGGGGTATTGAACACTGAAGCTTTCTTT. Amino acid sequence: CAISSGTGVLNTEAFF.

CDR3 protein: CASSQGLAGLLDTQYF. CDR3 sequence (DNA): TGTGCCAGCAGCCAAGGACTAGCGGGCCTTTTAGATACGCAGTATTTT. The chain links TRBV3-1 (or the pseudogene TRBV3-2) to TRBJ2-3; 10 nucleotides agree with TRBD2. J was trimmed by 5 bases and V by 1 base; bases with no gene match: 6. Germline values: CDR1 LGHDT, CDR2 YNNKEL (reference sequence). CDR3 length: 16 amino acids.

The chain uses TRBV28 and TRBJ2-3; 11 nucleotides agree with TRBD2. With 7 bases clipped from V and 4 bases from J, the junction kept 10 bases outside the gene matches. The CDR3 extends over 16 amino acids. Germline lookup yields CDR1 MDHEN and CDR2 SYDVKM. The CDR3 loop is CASTTMTGLAADTQYF. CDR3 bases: TGTGCCAGCACCACCATGACGGGACTAGCGGCAGATACGCAGTATTTT. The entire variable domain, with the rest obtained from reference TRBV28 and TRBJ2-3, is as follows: DVKVTQSSRYLVKRTGEKVFLECVQDMDHENMFWYRQDPGLGLRLIYFSYDVKMKEKGDIPEGYSVSREKKERFSLILESASTNQTSMYLCASTTMTGLAADTQYFGPGTRLTVL.

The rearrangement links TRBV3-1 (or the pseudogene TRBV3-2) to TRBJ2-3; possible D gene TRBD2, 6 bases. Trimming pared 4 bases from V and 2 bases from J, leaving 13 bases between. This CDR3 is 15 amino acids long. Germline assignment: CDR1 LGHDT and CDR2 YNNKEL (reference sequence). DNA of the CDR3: TGTGCCAGCAGCCCCCAGGGACTTTCCACAGATACGCAGTATTTT. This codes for CASSPQGLSTDTQYF.

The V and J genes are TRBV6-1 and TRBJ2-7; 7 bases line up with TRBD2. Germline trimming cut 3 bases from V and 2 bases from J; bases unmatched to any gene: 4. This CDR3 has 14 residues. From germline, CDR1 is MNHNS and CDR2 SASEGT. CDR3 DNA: TGTGCCAGCAGTGAGTTTGCGGGGGCCTACGAGCAGTACTTC. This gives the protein CASSEFAGAYEQYF.

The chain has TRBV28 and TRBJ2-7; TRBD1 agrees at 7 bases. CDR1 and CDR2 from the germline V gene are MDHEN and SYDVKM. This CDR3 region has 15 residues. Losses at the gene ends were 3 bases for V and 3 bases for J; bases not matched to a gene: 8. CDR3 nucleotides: TGTGCCAGCAGTTTTCAGGGGACAGCCCTCTACGAGCAGTACTTC. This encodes CASSFQGTALYEQYF.

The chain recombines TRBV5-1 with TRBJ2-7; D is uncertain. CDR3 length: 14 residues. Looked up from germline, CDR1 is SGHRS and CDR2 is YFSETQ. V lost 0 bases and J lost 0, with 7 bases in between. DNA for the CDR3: TGCGCCAGCAGCTTGGATCCCAGCTCCTACGAGCAGTACTTC. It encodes CASSLDPSSYEQYF.

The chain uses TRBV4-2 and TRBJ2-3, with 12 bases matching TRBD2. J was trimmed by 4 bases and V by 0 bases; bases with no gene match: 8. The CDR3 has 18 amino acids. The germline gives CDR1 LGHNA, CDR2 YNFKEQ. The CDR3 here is CASSQEKTSGGRADTQYF. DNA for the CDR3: TGTGCCAGCAGCCAAGAAAAAACTAGCGGGGGGAGGGCAGATACGCAGTATTTT.

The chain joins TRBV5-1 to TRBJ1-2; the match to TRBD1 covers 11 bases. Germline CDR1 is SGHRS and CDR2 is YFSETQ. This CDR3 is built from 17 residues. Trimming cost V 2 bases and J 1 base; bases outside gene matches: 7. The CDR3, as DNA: TGCGCCAGCAGCTTTACCGGGACAGGGGGGGTTAACTATGGCTACACCTTC. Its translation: CASSFTGTGGVNYGYTF.

Here the CDR3 DNA reads TGTGCCTGGAGTGTAGCAGGGCTCACCTACGAGCAGTACTTC. This codes for CAWSVAGLTYEQYF. The chain carries TRBV30 and TRBJ2-7, with a weak D call TRBD1 (5 bases). Trimming left V 0 bases short and J 2 bases short, with 11 bases between. The CDR3 is 14 residues long. Germline V lookup: CDR1 GTSNPN, CDR2 SVGIG (reference sequence).

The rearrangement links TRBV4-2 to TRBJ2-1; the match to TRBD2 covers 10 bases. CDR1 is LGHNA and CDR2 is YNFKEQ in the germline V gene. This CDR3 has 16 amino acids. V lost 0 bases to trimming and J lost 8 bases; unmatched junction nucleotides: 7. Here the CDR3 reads CASSQDQAGGFDEQFF. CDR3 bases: TGTGCCAGCAGCCAAGACCAAGCGGGGGGGTTTGATGAGCAGTTCTTC.

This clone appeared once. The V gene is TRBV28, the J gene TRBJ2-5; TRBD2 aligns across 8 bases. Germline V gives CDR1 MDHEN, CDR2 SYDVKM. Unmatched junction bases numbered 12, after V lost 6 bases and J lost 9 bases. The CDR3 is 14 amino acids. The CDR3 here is CASRSGLVGGSQYF. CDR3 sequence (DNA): TGTGCCAGCAGGTCGGGACTAGTTGGTGGGTCCCAGTACTTC.